This T cell receptor beta chain comes out of a study of T-cell memory formation after mild COVID-19. Study-level information: Clustering of TCRs was largely donor specific.

Whole-study findings and limits: Mostly located in CM and EM were contracting CD4+ clones, with contracting CD8+ clones located in EMRA. From day 15 to 85, contracting clones were balanced between CD4 and CD8, whereas later expanders leaned toward CD4+.

Germline lookup yields CDR1 LGHNA and CDR2 YSLEER. The J segment lost 4 bases and the V segment lost 4 bases, leaving 6 bases of the junction unmatched. This CDR3 is 15 amino acids long. MiXCR was run by TCRdb on the 5' RACE reads, yielding one entry per CDR3 protein. The sample records roughly 400,000 distinct CDR3 sequences, approximately 16% being singletons. This clonotype was seen repeatedly, ten times or more. The antigen is unknown. This TCR came from a man aged 18-30 years who had mild COVID-19 (a few samples of this study predate the infection). Cell type and time point are not known. Material: PBMCs or a T cell subset sorted from them (not recorded which). The J gene is TRBJ2-2, the V gene TRBV4-3, with TRBD1 identical over 7 bases. CDR3 nucleotide sequence: TGCGCCAGCAGCCCAGCGACAGGGAGCACCGGGGAGCTGTTTTTT. Protein: CASSPATGSTGELFF.